The 16 T cell receptor beta chains reported below all come from one sample, sequenced in a study of T cell changes during pregnancy in multiple sclerosis. Produced via immunoSEQ multiplex PCR; TCRdb's table is partial and in-frame only. The table has over 80,000 clones, 80% to 95% seen once. The starting material was peripheral blood, obtained in the third trimester of pregnancy. These receptors were taken from a female donor in good health, enrolled as a control in a pregnancy study.

The chain combines TRBV13 with TRBJ2-1; TRBD2 matches at 10 bases. Germline V CDR1 and CDR2: PRHDT, FYEKMQ (reference sequence). The CDR3 extends over 15 amino acids. The V and J ends lost 7 bases and 10 bases, in that order; junction bases with no gene match: 13. The CDR3: CASKGYLAGAEEQFF. The CDR3 DNA sequence: TGTGCCAGCAAAGGCTATCTAGCGGGAGCGGAGGAGCAGTTCTTC.

The chain links TRBV5-4 to TRBJ1-4; TRBD1 matches 11 bases. The CDR3 is made up of 18 amino acids. Trimming removed 4 bases from V and 3 bases from J; junction bases left unmatched: 11. Germline V CDR1 and CDR2: SGHNT, YYREEE (reference sequence). The CDR3 is CASSTWTGGNPPNEKLFF. DNA for the CDR3: TGTGCCAGCAGCACCTGGACAGGGGGCAACCCACCTAATGAAAAACTGTTTTTT.

This clone has just a few counts. The chain has TRBV12-5 and TRBJ2-1; 14 bases agree with TRBD2. The germline V gene has CDR1 LGHNT and CDR2 FRNRAP. The trim removed 5 bases at V and 6 bases at J, leaving 3 bases unmatched. The length of the CDR3 is 15 residues. CDR3 sequence reads: CASGIGTSGSNEQFF. The CDR3 bases are TGTGCTAGTGGTATAGGGACTAGCGGGAGCAATGAGCAGTTCTTC. Combining the CDR3 with reference TRBV12-5 and TRBJ2-1 gives the whole variable domain DARVTQTPRHKVTEMGQEVTMRCQPILGHNTVFWYRQTMMQGLELLAYFRNRAPLDDSGMPKDRFSAEMPDATLATLKIQPSEPRDSAVYFCASGIGTSGSNEQFFGPGTRLTVL.

J is TRBJ2-1 and V is TRBV19, with unresolved D. The CDR3 runs 13 residues. The V end lost 0 bases, the J end lost 9 bases, and 9 bases lay between the germline ends. In germline, CDR1 is LNHDA, CDR2 SQIVND (reference sequence). The CDR3: CASSIDLAGEQFF. CDR3 DNA: TGTGCCAGTAGTATAGATTTAGCTGGTGAGCAGTTCTTC.

J is TRBJ1-2 and V is TRBV11-2; 9 bases line up with TRBD1. The V gene end was trimmed by 5 bases and the J gene end by 8 bases; junction bases not matched to a gene: 9. CDR1 is SGHAT, CDR2 FQNNGV, per germline. The CDR3 loop spans 14 amino acids. The CDR3 DNA follows: TGTGCCAGCAGCAACGCGGACAGGGGCCCCGGCTACACCTTC. It is translated as CASSNADRGPGYTF.

The gene calls are TRBV28 and TRBJ2-2; TRBD2 matches 8 bases. This CDR3 is 14 amino acids long. The trim removed 4 bases at V and 6 bases at J, leaving 4 bases unmatched. Looked up from germline, CDR1 is MDHEN and CDR2 is SYDVKM. DNA of the CDR3: TGTGCCAGCAGTTCGAGCGGGAGCGCCGGGGAGCTGTTTTTT. Translating gives CASSSSGSAGELFF.

V gene TRBV18 combines with J gene TRBJ2-7; the D gene is possibly TRBD1 (6 bases). The ends were cut back, 6 bases at V and 2 bases at J, with 14 bases in the middle. The CDR3 contains 14 residues. CDR1 is KGHSH and CDR2 is LQKENI in the germline V gene. CDR3 DNA sequence: TGTGCCAGCTCCACAGGGTCAGGCGCCTACGAGCAGTACTTC. Amino acid sequence: CASSTGSGAYEQYF.

The chain employs TRBV19 and TRBJ1-5; D unresolved. The CDR3 length is 15 residues. V was shortened by 3 bases and J by 3 bases, with 12 bases between the two germline ends. Germline CDR1 LNHDA, CDR2 SQIVND (reference sequence). CDR3 in amino acids: CASSITGGSNQPQHF. CDR3 in DNA: TGTGCCAGTAGTATTACCGGCGGGTCCAATCAGCCCCAGCATTTT.

The rearrangement joins TRBV7-9 to TRBJ2-7; TRBD1 might be the D (5 bases). Trimming pared 3 bases from V and 0 bases from J, leaving 15 bases between. CDR3 size: 16 residues. Germline lookup yields CDR1 SEHNR and CDR2 FQNEAQ (reference sequence). CDR3 nucleotides: TGTGCCAGCAGCTTGGGGCTGCGCAAGAGCTCCTACGAGCAGTACTTC. Translation: CASSLGLRKSSYEQYF.

The gene calls are TRBV5-8 and TRBJ1-5; no firm D call. Germline V gene sequence: CDR1 SGHTS, CDR2 YDEGEE. V lost 3 bases to trimming and J lost 5 bases, with 6 bases between them. This CDR3 comprises 12 residues. CDR3 amino acids: CASSSGYQPQHF. CDR3 nucleotide sequence: TGTGCCAGCAGCTCGGGGTATCAGCCCCAGCATTTT.

Remarks on this clone: The same CDR3 is also encoded by other DNA sequences in this sample. V gene TRBV7-2 combines with J gene TRBJ2-5, with 7 bases identical to TRBD2. V shed 5 bases and J 5 bases; nucleotides not matched to a gene: 2. Germline V lookup: CDR1 SGHTA, CDR2 FQGNSA. The CDR3 runs to 12 residues. The CDR3 loop is CASSRRGETQYF. Written as DNA, the CDR3 is TGTGCCAGCAGCCGGCGGGGGGAGACCCAGTACTTC.

This chain links TRBV25-1 with TRBJ1-2; 8 bases match TRBD1. The V gene end was trimmed by 2 bases and the J gene end by 5 bases; junction bases not matched to a gene: 10. This CDR3 is 16 amino acids long. Germline loops: CDR1 MGHDK, CDR2 SYGVNS. CDR3 protein: CASSEGPGQGGYGYTF. The CDR3, as DNA: TGTGCCAGCAGTGAAGGGCCCGGACAGGGCGGTTATGGCTACACCTTC.

V usage is TRBV5-1 and J usage is TRBJ2-1; 9 bases are shared with TRBD2. V shed 7 bases and J 8 bases; nucleotides not matched to a gene: 7. Germline lookup yields CDR1 SGHRS and CDR2 YFSETQ. The CDR3 spans 13 residues. In nucleotides, the CDR3 is TGCGCCAGCGCGGGGCGGGAGGGGGATGAGCAGTTCTTC. This encodes CASAGREGDEQFF.

The chain is built from TRBV19 and TRBJ1-5; TRBD1 agrees at 9 bases. The CDR3 loop spans 15 amino acids. V lost 3 bases to trimming and J lost 5 bases; unmatched junction nucleotides: 5. CDR1 and CDR2 from the germline V gene are LNHDA and SQIVND (reference sequence). In DNA, the CDR3 is TGTGCCAGTAGTATCTGGGACAGGGATGATCAGCCCCAGCATTTT. Translation gives CASSIWDRDDQPQHF.

This clone was observed once. The J gene is TRBJ1-1, the V gene TRBV7-9; 7 positions agree with TRBD1. CDR3 length: 13 residues. Germline CDR1 is SEHNR and CDR2 is FQNEAQ (reference sequence). V gave up 6 bases and J gave up 5 bases; unmatched junction bases: 6. The CDR3 nucleotides read TGTGCCAGCAGTCGACAGGGAGGAACTGAAGCTTTCTTT. Its translation: CASSRQGGTEAFF.

The V gene is TRBV28, the J gene TRBJ2-5; D is uncertain. CDR1 is MDHEN and CDR2 is SYDVKM in the germline V gene. Trimming removed 2 bases at V and 2 bases at J, with 9 bases between. This CDR3 spans 14 amino acids. The CDR3, as DNA: TGTGCCAGCAGTTTAGGCGGTCTTCAAGAGACCCAGTACTTC. This encodes CASSLGGLQETQYF.